The following is a T cell receptor (beta chain) sequence with its context. Regarding treatment: 19 received Ad26.COV2.S at low or high dose, single or two shots; 5 received placebo; per-sample allocation not given. Sample collection was performed on day 63 after the first vaccine or placebo injection. This specimen comes from a study of Ad26.COV2.S vaccination and SARS-CoV-2 variants. Germline loops: CDR1 MNHEY, CDR2 SMNVEV (reference sequence). The CDR3 runs 17 residues. Trimming cost V 6 bases and J 6 bases; bases outside gene matches: 18. The assay was immunoSEQ multiplex PCR, and TCRdb's table has in-frame clones only and misses some. Altogether around 420,000 clones are present, around nine tenths being singletons, with the ten largest covering roughly 4%.

The TCR comes from a person between 18 and 65 years old who received the Ad26.COV2.S COVID-19 vaccine or a placebo. The sequenced sample was peripheral blood, obtained in a trial of Ad26.COV2.S vaccine versus placebo. The gene calls are TRBV27 and TRBJ2-3, with 7 bases identical to TRBD2. CDR3 residues: CASRPRLQRGSKDTQYF. The DNA of the CDR3 is TGTGCCAGCAGACCCAGGTTGCAGCGGGGATCAAAGGATACGCAGTATTTT.